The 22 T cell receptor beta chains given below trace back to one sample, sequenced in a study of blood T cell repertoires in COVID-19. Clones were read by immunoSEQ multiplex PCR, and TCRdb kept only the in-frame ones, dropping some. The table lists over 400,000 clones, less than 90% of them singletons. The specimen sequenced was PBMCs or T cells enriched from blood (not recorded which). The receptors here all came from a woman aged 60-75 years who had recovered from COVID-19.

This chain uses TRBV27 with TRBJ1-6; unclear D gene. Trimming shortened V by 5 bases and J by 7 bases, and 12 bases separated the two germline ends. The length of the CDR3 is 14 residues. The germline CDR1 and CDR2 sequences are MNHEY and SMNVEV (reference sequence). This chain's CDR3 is CASSPLSPNSPLHF. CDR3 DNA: TGTGCCAGCAGTCCTTTAAGCCCAAATTCACCCCTCCACTTT.

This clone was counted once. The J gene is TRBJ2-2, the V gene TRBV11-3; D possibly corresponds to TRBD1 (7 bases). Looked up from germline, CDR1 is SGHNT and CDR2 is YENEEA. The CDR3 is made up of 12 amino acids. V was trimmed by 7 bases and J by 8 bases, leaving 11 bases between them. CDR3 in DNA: TGTGCCAGCACAGGGGGGCCGGGGGAGCTGTTTTTT. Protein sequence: CASTGGPGELFF. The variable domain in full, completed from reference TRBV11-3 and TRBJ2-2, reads EAGVVQSPRYKIIEKKQPVAFWCNPISGHNTLYWYLQNLGQGPELLIRYENEEAVDDSQLPKDRFSAERLKGVDSTLKIQPAELGDSAVYLCASTGGPGELFFGEGSRLTVL.

CDR3 DNA sequence: TGCAGCGTTGTTGGTCTTCTGGGAGGGACCCAGTACTTC. Its translation is CSVVGLLGGTQYF. The rearrangement joins TRBV29-1 to TRBJ2-5, with a tentative D call TRBD2 (6 bases). Trimming cost V 4 bases and J 7 bases, with 16 bases left between them. From germline, CDR1 is SQVTM and CDR2 ANQGSEA. The CDR3 covers 13 residues.

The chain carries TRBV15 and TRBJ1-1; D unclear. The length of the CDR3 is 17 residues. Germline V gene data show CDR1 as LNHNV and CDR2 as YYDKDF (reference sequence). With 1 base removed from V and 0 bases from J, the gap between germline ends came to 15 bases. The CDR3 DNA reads TGTGCCACCAGCAGAGGACGCGGGATAGCTATGAACACTGAAGCTTTCTTT. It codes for CATSRGRGIAMNTEAFF.

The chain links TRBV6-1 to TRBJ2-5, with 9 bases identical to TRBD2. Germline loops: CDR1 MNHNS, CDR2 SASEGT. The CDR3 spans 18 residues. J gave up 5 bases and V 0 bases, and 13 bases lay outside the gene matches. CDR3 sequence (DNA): TGTGCCAGCAGTGAAGCGAGGGGGGGACTAGCTTCGAGGGAGACCCAGTACTTC. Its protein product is CASSEARGGLASRETQYF.

In DNA form, the CDR3 reads TGTGCCAGCAGTTTGGGAGGGCTGGGCACAGATACGCAGTATTTT. The encoded protein is CASSLGGLGTDTQYF. This chain connects TRBV28 to TRBJ2-3; TRBD2 aligns across 7 bases. CDR3 length: 15 amino acids. CDR1 MDHEN and CDR2 SYDVKM come from the germline V gene. Unmatched junction bases numbered 4, after V lost 3 bases and J lost 1 base.

The chain's CDR3 is CASSVGASSGNTIYF. The CDR3 region has the DNA TGTGCCAGCAGCGTAGGGGCGAGCTCTGGAAACACCATATATTTT. The genes are TRBV9 and TRBJ1-3; no definite D call. Trimming took off 0 bases at V and 0 bases at J, with 7 bases between the two ends. The CDR3 is 15 residues long. Germline V gene sequence: CDR1 SGDLS, CDR2 YYNGEE.

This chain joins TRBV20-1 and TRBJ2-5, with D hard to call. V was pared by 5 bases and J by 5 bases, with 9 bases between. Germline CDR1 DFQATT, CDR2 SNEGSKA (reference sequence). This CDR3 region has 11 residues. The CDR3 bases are TGCAGTGCTGAGATATGGGAGACCCAGTACTTC. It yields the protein CSAEIWETQYF.

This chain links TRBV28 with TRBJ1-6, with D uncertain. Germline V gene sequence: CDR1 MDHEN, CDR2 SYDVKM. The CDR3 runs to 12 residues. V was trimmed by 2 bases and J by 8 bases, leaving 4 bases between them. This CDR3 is CASSLLYSPLHF. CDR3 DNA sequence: TGTGCCAGCAGTTTACTTTATTCACCCCTCCACTTT.

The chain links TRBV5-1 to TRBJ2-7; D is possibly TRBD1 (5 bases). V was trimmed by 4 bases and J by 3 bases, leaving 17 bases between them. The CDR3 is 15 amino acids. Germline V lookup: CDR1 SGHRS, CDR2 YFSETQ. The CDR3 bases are TGCGCCAGCAGCATTTCAGGGAAGGTGGGCTACGAGCAGTACGTC. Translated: CASSISGKVGYEQYV.

The CDR3 nucleotides read TGCGCCAGCAGCATACGGGGGGGCAACACCGGGGAGCTGTTTTTT. Translating it yields CASSIRGGNTGELFF. The chain links TRBV5-1 to TRBJ2-2; 8 positions agree with TRBD2. This CDR3 region has 15 residues. V was pared by 4 bases and J by 2 bases, with 4 bases of the junction left unmatched. Per germline, CDR1 SGHRS and CDR2 YFSETQ.

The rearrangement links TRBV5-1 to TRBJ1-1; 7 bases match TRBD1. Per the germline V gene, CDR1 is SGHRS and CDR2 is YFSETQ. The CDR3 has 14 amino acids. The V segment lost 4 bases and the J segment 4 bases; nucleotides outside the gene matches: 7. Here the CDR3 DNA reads TGCGCCAGCAGCAGGCGACAGGGCGGCACTGAAGCTTTCTTT. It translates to CASSRRQGGTEAFF.

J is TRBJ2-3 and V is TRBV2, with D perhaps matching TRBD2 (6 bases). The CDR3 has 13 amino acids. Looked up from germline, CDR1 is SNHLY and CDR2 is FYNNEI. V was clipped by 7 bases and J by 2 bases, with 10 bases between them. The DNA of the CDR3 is TGTGCCAGCAACCCGGGGGACACAGATACGCAGTATTTT. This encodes CASNPGDTDTQYF.

The CDR3 loop is CASNLPGTGNQPQHF. The CDR3 coding sequence is TGTGCCAGCAATTTACCCGGGACTGGCAATCAGCCCCAGCATTTT. The V gene is TRBV5-6, the J gene TRBJ1-5, with D possibly TRBD1 on 5 matching bases. Germline CDR1 is SGHDT and CDR2 is YYEEEE. The CDR3 runs to 15 residues. Trimming took off 6 bases at V and 2 bases at J, with 15 bases between the two ends.

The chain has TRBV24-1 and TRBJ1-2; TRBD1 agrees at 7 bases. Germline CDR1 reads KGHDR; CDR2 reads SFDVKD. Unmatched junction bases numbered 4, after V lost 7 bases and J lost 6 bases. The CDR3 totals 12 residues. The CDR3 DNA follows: TGTGCCACCAGCGAGACAGGGAATGGCTACACCTTC. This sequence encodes CATSETGNGYTF.

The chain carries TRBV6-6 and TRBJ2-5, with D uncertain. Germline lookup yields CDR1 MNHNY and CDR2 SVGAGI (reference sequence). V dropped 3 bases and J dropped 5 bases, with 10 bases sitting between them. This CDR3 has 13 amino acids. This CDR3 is CASSYPRQETQYF. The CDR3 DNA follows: TGTGCCAGCAGTTATCCCCGCCAGGAGACCCAGTACTTC.

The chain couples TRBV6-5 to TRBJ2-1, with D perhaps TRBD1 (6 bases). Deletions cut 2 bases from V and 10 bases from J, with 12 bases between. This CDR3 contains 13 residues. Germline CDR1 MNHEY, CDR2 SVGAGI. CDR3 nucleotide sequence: TGTGCCAGCAGTTACCAGGGGTCGAGGGAGCAGTTCTTC. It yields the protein CASSYQGSREQFF.

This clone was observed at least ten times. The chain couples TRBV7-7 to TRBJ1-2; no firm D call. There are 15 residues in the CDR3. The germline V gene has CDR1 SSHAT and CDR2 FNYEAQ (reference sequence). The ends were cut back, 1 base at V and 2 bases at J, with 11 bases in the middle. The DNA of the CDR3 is TGTGCCAGCAGCTTAGAGGTTCGGGTAAACTATGGCTACACCTTC. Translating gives CASSLEVRVNYGYTF.

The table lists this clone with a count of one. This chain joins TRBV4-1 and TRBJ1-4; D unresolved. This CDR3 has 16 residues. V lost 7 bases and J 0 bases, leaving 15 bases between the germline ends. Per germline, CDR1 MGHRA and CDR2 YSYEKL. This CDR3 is CASKDPGVATNEKLFF. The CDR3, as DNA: TGCGCCAGCAAAGACCCGGGAGTCGCAACTAATGAAAAACTGTTTTTT.

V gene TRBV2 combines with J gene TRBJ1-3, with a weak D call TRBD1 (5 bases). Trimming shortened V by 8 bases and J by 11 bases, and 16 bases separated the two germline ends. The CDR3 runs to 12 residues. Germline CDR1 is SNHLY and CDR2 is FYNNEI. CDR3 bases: TGTGCCAGCGGGGACTCGAAGACTGCCATATATTTT. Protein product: CASGDSKTAIYF.

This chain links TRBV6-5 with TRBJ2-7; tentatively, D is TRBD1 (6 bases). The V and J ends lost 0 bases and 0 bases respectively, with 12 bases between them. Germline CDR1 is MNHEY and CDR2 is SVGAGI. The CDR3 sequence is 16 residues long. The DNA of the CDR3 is TGTGCCAGCAGTTACTCGGCAGGGGCCCACTCCTACGAGCAGTACTTC. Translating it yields CASSYSAGAHSYEQYF.

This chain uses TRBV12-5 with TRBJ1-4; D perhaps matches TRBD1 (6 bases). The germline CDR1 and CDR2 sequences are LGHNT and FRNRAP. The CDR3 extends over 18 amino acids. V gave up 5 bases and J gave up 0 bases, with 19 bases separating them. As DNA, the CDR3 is TGTGCTAGTGGTCCGCGGGGGGCAGCCCTATCAACTAATGAAAAACTGTTTTTT. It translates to CASGPRGAALSTNEKLFF. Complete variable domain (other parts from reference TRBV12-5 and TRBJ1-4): DARVTQTPRHKVTEMGQEVTMRCQPILGHNTVFWYRQTMMQGLELLAYFRNRAPLDDSGMPKDRFSAEMPDATLATLKIQPSEPRDSAVYFCASGPRGAALSTNEKLFFGSGTQLSVL.